The 21 T cell receptor beta chains listed next were all sequenced from one sample in a study of immune evolution from preneoplasia to lung adenocarcinoma. Generated by immunoSEQ multiplex PCR, the TCRdb table keeps only in-frame clones and is missing some. The sample has more than 4,000 clones, roughly 80% seen once. The sample was FFPE minimally invasive lung adenocarcinoma tissue. These receptors all come from a person aged 45-69 years with lung adenocarcinoma.

The rearrangement links TRBV30 to TRBJ2-1; 9 bases fit TRBD2. Looked up from germline, CDR1 is GTSNPN and CDR2 is SVGIG (reference sequence). Germline trimming cut 0 bases from V and 5 bases from J; bases unmatched to any gene: 8. This CDR3 is built from 16 residues. CDR3 loop: CAWSVRAGGTDNEQFF. The DNA of the CDR3 is TGTGCCTGGAGTGTTAGAGCGGGAGGAACCGACAATGAGCAGTTCTTC.

The V and J genes are TRBV5-1 and TRBJ2-2; 8 positions match TRBD1. This CDR3 contains 17 residues. Trimming cost V 4 bases and J 1 base; bases outside gene matches: 9. The germline V gene encodes CDR1 SGHRS and CDR2 YFSETQ. As DNA, the CDR3 is TGCGCCAGCAGCAACCCGCTTACAGGGGGGAACACCGGGGAGCTGTTTTTT. Translation gives CASSNPLTGGNTGELFF.

The chain has TRBV5-4 and TRBJ2-2; the match to TRBD2 covers 11 bases. The germline V gene encodes CDR1 SGHNT and CDR2 YYREEE (reference sequence). CDR3 size: 15 residues. V trimming: 4 bases; J trimming: 4 bases; junction bases outside the gene matches: 3. The CDR3 here is CASSTGTSGTGELFF. In nucleotides, the CDR3 is TGTGCCAGCAGCACAGGGACTAGCGGCACCGGGGAGCTGTTTTTT.

The genes are TRBV7-9 and TRBJ1-6, with a tentative D call TRBD1 (5 bases). V was shortened by 5 bases and J by 9 bases, with 26 bases between the two germline ends. Germline values: CDR1 SEHNR, CDR2 FQNEAQ (reference sequence). The CDR3 covers 18 residues. CDR3 sequence (DNA): TGTGCCAGCAGCAATCGGCGGGGCAGCCTTTCCCAGGGTTCACCCCTCCACTTT. It is translated as CASSNRRGSLSQGSPLHF. Based on the CDR3 plus reference TRBV7-9 and TRBJ1-6, the full variable domain is DTGVSQNPRHKITKRGQNVTFRCDPISEHNRLYWYRQTLGQGPEFLTYFQNEAQLEKSRLLSDRFSAERPKGSFSTLEIQRTEQGDSAMYLCASSNRRGSLSQGSPLHFGNGTRLTVT.

The chain recombines TRBV25-1 with TRBJ2-7; weak D call: TRBD1 (5 bases). The CDR3 length is 14 residues. V was cut by 6 bases and J by 7 bases, with 19 bases left in between. Germline CDR1 is MGHDK and CDR2 is SYGVNS. The CDR3 DNA reads TGTGCCAGCAGACCGTCCGTTACAGGTCGGGAGCAGTACTTC. It specifies CASRPSVTGREQYF.

The J gene is TRBJ2-3, the V gene TRBV10-2; D perhaps matches TRBD2 (6 bases). CDR3 size: 14 residues. Trimming left V 5 bases short and J 0 bases short, with 9 bases between. Germline V gene lookup returns CDR1 WSHSY and CDR2 SAAADI. This CDR3 is CASSPGLSTDTQYF. CDR3 in DNA: TGCGCCAGCAGTCCGGGACTCAGCACAGATACGCAGTATTTT.

The V call is TRBV18, the J call TRBJ2-1; D remains ambiguous. CDR1 and CDR2 from the germline V gene are KGHSH and LQKENI. CDR3 length equals 13 residues. V was clipped by 2 bases and J by 5 bases, with 7 bases between them. The CDR3 here is CASSPWENNEQFF. The CDR3 nucleotides are TGTGCCAGCTCACCATGGGAAAACAATGAGCAGTTCTTC.

The rearrangement joins TRBV4-1 to TRBJ2-5; no definite D call. This CDR3 has 13 amino acids. Germline V CDR1 and CDR2: MGHRA, YSYEKL. V lost 6 bases, J lost 4 bases, and 12 bases lay in between. CDR3 nucleotides: TGCGCCAGCAGTGAGGCCGGCCGAGAGACCCAGTACTTC. Translation: CASSEAGRETQYF.

V and J are TRBV11-2 and TRBJ2-3; 7 bases are a match to TRBD1. J gave up 6 bases and V 1 base, and 10 bases lay outside the gene matches. Germline values: CDR1 SGHAT, CDR2 FQNNGV. This CDR3 is built from 16 residues. This CDR3 is CASSLVTGQGDDTQYF. CDR3 sequence (DNA): TGTGCCAGCAGCTTAGTAACAGGGCAGGGGGACGATACGCAGTATTTT.

This sequence joins TRBV7-9 and TRBJ1-2; 11 positions agree with TRBD1. CDR1 and CDR2 from the germline V gene are SEHNR and FQNEAQ (reference sequence). V shed 5 bases and J 8 bases; nucleotides not matched to a gene: 7. The CDR3 length is 14 residues. CDR3 sequence: CASSKDRGPGGYTF. The CDR3 DNA reads as TGTGCCAGCAGCAAGGACAGGGGGCCGGGAGGCTACACCTTC.

V and J are TRBV4-1 and TRBJ1-3, with D unclear. V was pared by 0 bases and J by 2 bases, with 14 bases between. Looked up from germline, CDR1 is MGHRA and CDR2 is YSYEKL. CDR3 size: 17 residues. CDR3 bases: TGCGCCAGCAGCCAAGAATCGGTACAAGGAGCTGGAAACACCATATATTTT. This codes for CASSQESVQGAGNTIYF.

V gene TRBV27 combines with J gene TRBJ1-4; D is unclear. V lost 6 bases, J lost 0 bases, and 8 bases lay in between. The V gene's germline CDR1 is MNHEY and CDR2 SMNVEV (reference sequence). This CDR3 comprises 14 residues. The CDR3 here is CASRPAATNEKLFF. CDR3 DNA: TGTGCCAGCAGGCCAGCTGCAACTAATGAAAAACTGTTTTTT.

This clone came up once. The V gene is TRBV30, the J gene TRBJ1-6; 7 bases agree with TRBD1. Germline values: CDR1 GTSNPN, CDR2 SVGIG (reference sequence). The V and J ends lost 3 bases and 0 bases, in that order; junction bases with no gene match: 8. The CDR3 totals 17 residues. The CDR3 DNA reads as TGTGCCTGGAGCTCGGGACAGCTGAGCTCCTATAATTCACCCCTCCACTTT. Its protein is CAWSSGQLSSYNSPLHF.

DNA of the CDR3: TGTGCCAGCTCACCATTTACGGGAAAGAACACTGAAGCTTTCTTT. This sequence encodes CASSPFTGKNTEAFF. J is TRBJ1-1 and V is TRBV18; D is ambiguous. Germline-derived CDR1 and CDR2 are KGHSH and LQKENI. Deletions cut 2 bases from V and 1 base from J, with 11 bases between. This CDR3 contains 15 residues. Complete variable domain (other parts from reference TRBV18 and TRBJ1-1): NAGVMQNPRHLVRRRGQEARLRCSPMKGHSHVYWYRQLPEEGLKFMVYLQKENIIDESGMPKERFSAEFPKEGPSILRIQQVVRGDSAAYFCASSPFTGKNTEAFFGQGTRLTVV.

V is TRBV2 and J is TRBJ2-5; D ambiguous. In germline, CDR1 is SNHLY, CDR2 FYNNEI. The CDR3 loop spans 11 amino acids. The ends were cut back, 6 bases at V and 4 bases at J, with 6 bases in the middle. The CDR3 coding sequence is TGTGCCAGCAGGTTATCAGAGACCCAGTACTTC. Encoded protein: CASRLSETQYF.

V gene TRBV10-3 combines with J gene TRBJ1-2, with 9 nucleotides matching TRBD1. This CDR3 contains 14 residues. Germline V lookup: CDR1 ENHRY, CDR2 SYGVKD. V lost 8 bases to trimming and J lost 1 base; unmatched junction nucleotides: 5. The CDR3 region is CAIAPGQGNYGYTF. The DNA of the CDR3 is TGTGCCATCGCTCCGGGACAGGGTAACTATGGCTACACCTTC.

The table lists this clone with a count of one. The chain couples TRBV28 to TRBJ2-1, with unresolved D. Trimming shortened V by 3 bases and J by 6 bases, and 9 bases separated the two germline ends. Germline V CDR1 and CDR2: MDHEN, SYDVKM. The CDR3 totals 13 residues. The CDR3 DNA reads TGTGCCAGCAGTTTGCCCAGCACCAATGAGCAGTTCTTC. It specifies CASSLPSTNEQFF.

This clone appeared once. V and J are TRBV19 and TRBJ2-7; TRBD1 agrees at 11 bases. Per germline, CDR1 LNHDA and CDR2 SQIVND (reference sequence). Trimming cost V 4 bases and J 8 bases; bases outside gene matches: 7. The CDR3 contains 14 residues. CDR3 coding DNA: TGTGCCAGTAGTACCGGGACAGGGGGAGTGAAGCAGTACTTC. This codes for CASSTGTGGVKQYF.

The sample holds one count of this clone. The rearrangement joins TRBV5-1 to TRBJ2-7; TRBD1 aligns across 8 bases. The CDR3 is 16 residues long. V was pared by 0 bases and J by 0 bases, with 5 bases of the junction left unmatched. Germline CDR1 and CDR2: SGHRS and YFSETQ. CDR3 DNA sequence: TGCGCCAGCAGCTTGGCCGGGACAGGTAGCTCCTACGAGCAGTACTTC. This gives the protein CASSLAGTGSSYEQYF.

The chain is built from TRBV11-2 and TRBJ1-1, with 9 bases matching TRBD1. The CDR3 consists of 16 residues. Looked up from germline, CDR1 is SGHAT and CDR2 is FQNNGV. V shed 2 bases and J 2 bases; nucleotides not matched to a gene: 6. The CDR3 protein is CASSLMTGGGNTEAFF. Here the CDR3 DNA reads TGTGCCAGCAGCTTAATGACAGGGGGAGGAAACACTGAAGCTTTCTTT. Full variable domain (outside the CDR3, taken from reference TRBV11-2 and TRBJ1-1): EAGVAQSPRYKIIEKRQSVAFWCNPISGHATLYWYQQILGQGPKLLIQFQNNGVVDDSQLPKDRFSAERLKGVDSTLKIQPAKLEDSAVYLCASSLMTGGGNTEAFFGQGTRLTVV.

The genes are TRBV21-1 and TRBJ2-7; TRBD2 was called by the table and not checked on the DNA. TRBV21-1 is tagged as a pseudogene. This CDR3 spans 17 amino acids. CDR3 DNA: TGTGCCAGCAGCAAAGTTTACCGCGGGAGATACTCCTACGAGCAGTACTTC. This gives the protein CASSKVYRGRYSYEQYF.